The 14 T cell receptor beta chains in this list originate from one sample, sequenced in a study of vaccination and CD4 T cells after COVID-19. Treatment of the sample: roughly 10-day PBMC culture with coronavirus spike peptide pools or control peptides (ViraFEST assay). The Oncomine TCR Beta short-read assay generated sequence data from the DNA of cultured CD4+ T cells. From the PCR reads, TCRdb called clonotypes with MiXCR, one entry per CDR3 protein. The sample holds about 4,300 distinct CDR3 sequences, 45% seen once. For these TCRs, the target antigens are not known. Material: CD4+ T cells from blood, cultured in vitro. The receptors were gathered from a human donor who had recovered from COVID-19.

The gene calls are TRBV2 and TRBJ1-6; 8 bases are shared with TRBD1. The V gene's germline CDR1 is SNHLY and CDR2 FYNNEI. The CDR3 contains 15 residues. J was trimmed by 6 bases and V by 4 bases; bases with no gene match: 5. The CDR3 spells CASSVTGAFNSPLHF. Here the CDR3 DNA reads TGTGCCAGCAGTGTGACAGGGGCGTTTAATTCACCCCTCCACTTT.

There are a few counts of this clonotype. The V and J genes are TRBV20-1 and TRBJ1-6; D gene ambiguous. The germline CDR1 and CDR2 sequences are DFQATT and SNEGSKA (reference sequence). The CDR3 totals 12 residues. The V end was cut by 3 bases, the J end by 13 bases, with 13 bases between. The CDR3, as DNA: TGCAGTGCTAGGAGACCCCTTGGGCCCCTCCACTTT. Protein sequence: CSARRPLGPLHF.

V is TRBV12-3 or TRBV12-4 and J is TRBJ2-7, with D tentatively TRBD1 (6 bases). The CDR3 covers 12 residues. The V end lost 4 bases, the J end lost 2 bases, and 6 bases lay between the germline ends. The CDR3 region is CASSWGPYEQYF. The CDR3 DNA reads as TGTGCCAGCAGTTGGGGGCCCTACGAGCAGTACTTC.

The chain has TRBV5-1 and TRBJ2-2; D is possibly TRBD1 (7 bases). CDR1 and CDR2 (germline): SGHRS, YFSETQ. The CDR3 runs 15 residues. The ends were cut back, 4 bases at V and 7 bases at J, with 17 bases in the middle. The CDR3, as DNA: TGCGCCAGCAGCCAACTTACAGGGGAGGTCGGGGAGCTGTTTTTT. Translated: CASSQLTGEVGELFF.

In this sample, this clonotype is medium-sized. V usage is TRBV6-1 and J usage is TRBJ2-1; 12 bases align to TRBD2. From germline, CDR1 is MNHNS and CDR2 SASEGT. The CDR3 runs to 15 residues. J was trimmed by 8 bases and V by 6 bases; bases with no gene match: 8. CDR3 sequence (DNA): TGTGCCAGCAGCCCACTAGCGGGAGGAGGTTATGAGCAGTTCTTC. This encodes CASSPLAGGGYEQFF.

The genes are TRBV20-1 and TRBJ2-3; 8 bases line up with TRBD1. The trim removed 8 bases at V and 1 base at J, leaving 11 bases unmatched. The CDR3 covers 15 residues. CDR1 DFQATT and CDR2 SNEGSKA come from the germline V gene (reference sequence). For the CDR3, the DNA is TGCAGTCAACAAGGCGGGACAGGAGGCACAGATACGCAGTATTTT. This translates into CSQQGGTGGTDTQYF.

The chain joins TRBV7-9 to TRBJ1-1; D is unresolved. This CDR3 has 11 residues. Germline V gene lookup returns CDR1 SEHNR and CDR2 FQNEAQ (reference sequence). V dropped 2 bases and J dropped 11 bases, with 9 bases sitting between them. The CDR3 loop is CASSLLPGAFF. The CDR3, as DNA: TGTGCCAGCAGCTTACTTCCCGGGGCTTTCTTT.

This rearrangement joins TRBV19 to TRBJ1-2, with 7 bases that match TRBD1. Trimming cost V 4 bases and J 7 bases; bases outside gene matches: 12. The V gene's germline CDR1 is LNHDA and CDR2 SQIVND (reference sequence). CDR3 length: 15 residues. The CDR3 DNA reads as TGTGCCAGTAGTAAACTTGTTGGGACAGCTCGTGGCTACACCTTC. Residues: CASSKLVGTARGYTF.

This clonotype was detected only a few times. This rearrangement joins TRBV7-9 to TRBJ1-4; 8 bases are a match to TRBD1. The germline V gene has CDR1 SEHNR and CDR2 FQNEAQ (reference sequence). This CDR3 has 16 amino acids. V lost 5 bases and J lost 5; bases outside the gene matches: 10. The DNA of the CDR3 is TGTGCCAGCAGCCAGCTCTTTAGACAGGGGAATGAAAAACTGTTTTTT. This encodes CASSQLFRQGNEKLFF.

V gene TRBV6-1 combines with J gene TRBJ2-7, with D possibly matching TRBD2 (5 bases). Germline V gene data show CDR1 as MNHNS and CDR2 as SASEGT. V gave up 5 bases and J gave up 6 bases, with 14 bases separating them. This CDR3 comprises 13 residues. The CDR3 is CASSPDVAREQYF. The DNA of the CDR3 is TGTGCCAGCAGTCCGGATGTAGCGCGCGAGCAGTACTTC.

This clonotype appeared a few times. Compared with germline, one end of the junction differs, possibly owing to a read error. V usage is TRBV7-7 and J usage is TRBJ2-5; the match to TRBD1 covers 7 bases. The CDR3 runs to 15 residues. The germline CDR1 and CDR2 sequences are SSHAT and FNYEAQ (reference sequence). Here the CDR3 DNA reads TGTGCTAGCAGCTTTGGCAGGGGGTCGGGCGAGACCCAGTACTTC. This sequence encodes CASSFGRGSGETQYF.

CDR3: CASRRAGLEGYEQYF. The CDR3 DNA is TGTGCCAGCCGCAGGGCGGGGCTAGAAGGCTACGAGCAGTACTTC. V is TRBV6-1 and J is TRBJ2-7; possibly TRBD2 for D (6 bases). The CDR3 has 15 amino acids. From germline, CDR1 is MNHNS and CDR2 SASEGT. V was clipped by 8 bases and J by 3 bases, with 20 bases between them.

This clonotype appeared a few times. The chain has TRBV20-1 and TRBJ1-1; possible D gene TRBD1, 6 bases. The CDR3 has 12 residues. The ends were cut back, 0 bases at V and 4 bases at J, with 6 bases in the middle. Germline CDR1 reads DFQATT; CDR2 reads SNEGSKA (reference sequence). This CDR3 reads CSAREGGTEAFF. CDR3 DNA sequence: TGCAGTGCTAGAGAAGGGGGCACTGAAGCTTTCTTT.

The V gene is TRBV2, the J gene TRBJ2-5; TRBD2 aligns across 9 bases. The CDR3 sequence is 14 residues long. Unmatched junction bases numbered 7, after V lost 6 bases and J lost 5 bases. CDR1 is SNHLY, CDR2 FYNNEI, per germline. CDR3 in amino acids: CASRATSGGETQYF. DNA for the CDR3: TGTGCCAGCAGGGCGACTAGCGGAGGGGAGACCCAGTACTTC. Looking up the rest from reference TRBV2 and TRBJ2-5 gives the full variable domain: EPEVTQTPSHQVTQMGQEVILRCVPISNHLYFYWYRQILGQKVEFLVSFYNNEISEKSEIFDDQFSVERPDGSNFTLKIRSTKLEDSAMYFCASRATSGGETQYFGPGTRLLVL.